Listed here are 30 T cell receptor beta chains from one sample, sequenced in a study of blood T cell repertoires in COVID-19. Method: immunoSEQ multiplex PCR; TCRdb's copy keeps in-frame clones and lacks some. This repertoire shows 45,000 to 55,000 clones, 60% to 85% found once; its top ten account for 15%. Sequencing input: peripheral blood. The receptor set was obtained from a human donor with active or convalescent COVID-19. The donor label of this sample is uncertain.

The V gene is TRBV5-1, the J gene TRBJ1-4; TRBD1 matches at 7 bases. V trimming: 4 bases; J trimming: 3 bases; junction bases outside the gene matches: 6. The CDR3 spans 15 residues. The germline V gene has CDR1 SGHRS and CDR2 YFSETQ. The CDR3 coding sequence is TGCGCCAGCAGCGCATGGGACAGATCTAATGAAAAACTGTTTTTT. Protein sequence: CASSAWDRSNEKLFF.

This clone has only one observation. The CDR3 here is CASSLDAGVNSDTQYF. In DNA, the CDR3 is TGTGCCAGCAGCTTGGATGCGGGAGTCAATTCAGATACGCAGTATTTT. This chain links TRBV5-4 with TRBJ2-3; 7 nucleotides line up with TRBD2. The CDR3 totals 16 residues. CDR1 and CDR2 from the germline V gene are SGHNT and YYREEE (reference sequence). V shed 0 bases and J 4 bases; nucleotides not matched to a gene: 8.

The chain carries TRBV11-3 and TRBJ1-2; no reliable D call. This CDR3 spans 12 amino acids. The germline V and J ends were trimmed by 1 base and 9 bases, with 9 bases remaining between them. Germline values: CDR1 SGHNT, CDR2 YENEEA. CDR3 sequence (DNA): TGTGCCAGCAGCTTAGGAGGTCCGAGCTACACCTTC. It yields the protein CASSLGGPSYTF.

This clone was seen a handful of times. The chain employs TRBV5-5 and TRBJ2-7; TRBD1 matches at 9 bases. There are 15 residues in the CDR3. Trimming took 5 bases from V and 0 from J; bases not matched to a gene: 6. Germline V gives CDR1 SGHKS, CDR2 YYEKEE (reference sequence). CDR3 nucleotide sequence: TGTGCCAGCAGGCCCGGGACAGGGATCTCCTACGAGCAGTACTTC. This translates into CASRPGTGISYEQYF.

The V call is TRBV27, the J call TRBJ1-6; possible D gene TRBD1, 5 bases. The V gene lost 3 bases and the J gene lost 2 bases, with 8 bases spanning the gap. Germline-derived CDR1 and CDR2 are MNHEY and SMNVEV (reference sequence). The CDR3 spans 15 residues. The CDR3 region has the DNA TGTGCCAGCAGTTTCGGGGGGACCTATAATTCACCCCTCCACTTT. It yields the protein CASSFGGTYNSPLHF.

The rearrangement uses TRBV19 and TRBJ2-2; 7 nucleotides agree with TRBD2. The V gene's germline CDR1 is LNHDA and CDR2 SQIVND (reference sequence). Trimming removed 9 bases from V and 3 bases from J; junction bases left unmatched: 10. The CDR3 is 15 residues long. The CDR3 region is CASDLGAGDTGELFF. Written as DNA, the CDR3 is TGTGCCAGCGACCTCGGGGCGGGAGACACCGGGGAGCTGTTTTTT.

The chain joins TRBV9 to TRBJ2-2, with 10 positions matching TRBD2. Losses at the gene ends were 0 bases for V and 7 bases for J; bases not matched to a gene: 6. CDR3 length: 16 residues. Germline V gives CDR1 SGDLS, CDR2 YYNGEE. CDR3 DNA: TGTGCCAGCAGCGTAGATAGCGGGAGGCATAGCGGGGAGCTGTTTTTT. Its protein product is CASSVDSGRHSGELFF.

The CDR3 DNA reads TGTGCCAGCAGCCTAATCGAGGGCGCCAATGAGCAGTTCTTC. Translation gives CASSLIEGANEQFF. The chain uses TRBV7-8 and TRBJ2-1, with a tentative D call TRBD2 (5 bases). The ends were cut back, 5 bases at V and 6 bases at J, with 14 bases in the middle. In germline, CDR1 is SGHVS, CDR2 FQNEAQ. The length of the CDR3 is 14 residues. The whole variable domain, filled in from reference TRBV7-8 and TRBJ2-1, reads GAGVSQSPRYKVAKRGQDVALRCDPISGHVSLFWYQQALGQGPEFLTYFQNEAQLDKSGLPSDRFFAERPEGSVSTLKIQRTQQEDSAVYLCASSLIEGANEQFFGPGTRLTVL.

The rearrangement uses TRBV6-5 and TRBJ1-3, with TRBD1 identical over 9 bases. The CDR3 covers 14 residues. Germline CDR1 and CDR2: MNHEY and SVGAGI. The V gene end was trimmed by 6 bases and the J gene end by 4 bases; junction bases not matched to a gene: 4. CDR3 region: CASRQGAGGNTIYF. CDR3 nucleotide sequence: TGTGCCAGCAGACAGGGGGCGGGGGGAAACACCATATATTTT.

This chain joins TRBV6-5 and TRBJ2-7; 8 positions agree with TRBD1. V was clipped by 4 bases and J by 3 bases; unmatched bases: 2. The length of the CDR3 is 13 residues. CDR1 MNHEY and CDR2 SVGAGI come from the germline V gene. The CDR3, as DNA: TGTGCCAGCAGTTCCGGACAGGGCTACGAGCAGTACTTC. It encodes CASSSGQGYEQYF.

The chain links TRBV18 to TRBJ2-3; D unclear. This CDR3 is built from 16 residues. CDR1 and CDR2 from the germline V gene are KGHSH and LQKENI. Trimming removed 3 bases from V and 4 bases from J, with 17 bases in between. CDR3 sequence reads: CASSPFQEIIADTQYF. In nucleotides, the CDR3 is TGTGCCAGCTCACCTTTCCAGGAAATCATCGCAGATACGCAGTATTTT.

The genes are TRBV11-3 and TRBJ2-7, with a possible D match to TRBD1 (6 bases). The CDR3 loop spans 13 amino acids. Germline assignment: CDR1 SGHNT and CDR2 YENEEA. V lost 4 bases and J lost 2, with 9 bases in between. CDR3 sequence reads: CASSWGPTYEQYF. For the CDR3, the DNA is TGTGCCAGCAGCTGGGGGCCTACCTACGAGCAGTACTTC.

This clone was seen more than once but under ten times. The chain recombines TRBV5-1 with TRBJ2-7; D might be TRBD2 (6 bases). CDR3 size: 16 residues. Per germline, CDR1 SGHRS and CDR2 YFSETQ. With 0 bases removed from V and 2 bases from J, the gap between germline ends came to 15 bases. CDR3 region: CASSLELSGHPYEQYF. For the CDR3, the DNA is TGCGCCAGCAGCTTGGAGTTGAGCGGGCACCCCTACGAGCAGTACTTC.

This clone was seen just once. The chain recombines TRBV5-6 with TRBJ1-2; D ambiguous. Deletions cut 0 bases from V and 8 bases from J, with 11 bases between. Germline CDR1 SGHDT, CDR2 YYEEEE. This CDR3 is 13 amino acids long. This CDR3 is CASSLDGRSGYTF. The CDR3 DNA follows: TGTGCCAGCAGCTTGGATGGGAGAAGCGGCTACACCTTC.

The rearrangement links TRBV7-3 to TRBJ2-3, with 12 bases that match TRBD2. CDR1 is SGHTA and CDR2 is FQGTGA in the germline V gene. The CDR3 is made up of 15 amino acids. J was trimmed by 4 bases and V by 2 bases; bases with no gene match: 1. CDR3 in amino acids: CASSLLAGGPDTQYF. The CDR3 nucleotides read TGTGCCAGCAGCTTACTAGCGGGAGGGCCAGATACGCAGTATTTT.

The chain is built from TRBV28 and TRBJ1-2; 10 bases map to TRBD1. The CDR3 has 14 residues. V lost 4 bases, J lost 2 bases, and 1 base stayed unmatched. From germline, CDR1 is MDHEN and CDR2 SYDVKM. Here the CDR3 DNA reads TGTGCCAGCAGTTCGGGACAGGGGAACTATGGCTACACCTTC. Its protein product is CASSSGQGNYGYTF.

This clone ranks as medium-sized. The chain couples TRBV4-3 to TRBJ1-4; the match to TRBD1 covers 9 bases. Germline V gene data show CDR1 as LGHNA and CDR2 as YSLEER. V shed 0 bases and J 8 bases; nucleotides not matched to a gene: 7. The CDR3 is made up of 16 amino acids. This CDR3 is CASSQDYGTGLEKLFF. CDR3 sequence (DNA): TGCGCCAGCAGCCAAGATTACGGGACAGGGCTCGAAAAACTGTTTTTT.

This chain connects TRBV29-1 to TRBJ2-5; D possibly corresponds to TRBD1 (6 bases). The CDR3 totals 14 residues. Germline CDR1 and CDR2: SQVTM and ANQGSEA. V was pared by 4 bases and J by 4 bases, with 16 bases between. As DNA, the CDR3 is TGCAGCGTTGGTACAGGGCCAGGAGGAGAGACCCAGTACTTC. It specifies CSVGTGPGGETQYF.

This clone was seen more than once but under ten times. CDR3 loop: CASGLEQFF. In DNA, the CDR3 is TGTGCCAGCGGACTTGAGCAGTTCTTC. The chain has TRBV7-8 and TRBJ2-1; perhaps TRBD2 as D (5 bases). The CDR3 has 9 amino acids. Per the germline V gene, CDR1 is SGHVS and CDR2 is FQNEAQ. The ends were cut back, 8 bases at V and 9 bases at J, with 5 bases in the middle.

The V and J genes are TRBV5-1 and TRBJ1-2, with D hard to call. V lost 0 bases to trimming and J lost 5 bases, with 8 bases between them. This CDR3 has 13 residues. CDR1 SGHRS and CDR2 YFSETQ come from the germline V gene. CDR3 DNA sequence: TGCGCCAGCAGCTTGGGACAACTTTATGGCTACACCTTC. Translation: CASSLGQLYGYTF.

CDR3 in amino acids: CASSVVSSGINEQFF. The CDR3 DNA sequence: TGTGCCAGCAGCGTAGTGTCTAGCGGGATCAATGAGCAGTTCTTC. The chain joins TRBV9 to TRBJ2-1, with TRBD2 matching 9 bases. V was pared by 0 bases and J by 6 bases, with 4 bases of the junction left unmatched. CDR3 size: 15 residues. Looked up from germline, CDR1 is SGDLS and CDR2 is YYNGEE.

The chain uses TRBV19 and TRBJ2-1; 7 nucleotides agree with TRBD1. CDR3 length equals 12 residues. CDR1 and CDR2 from the germline V gene are LNHDA and SQIVND (reference sequence). V shed 3 bases and J 7 bases; nucleotides not matched to a gene: 0. The CDR3 DNA sequence: TGTGCCAGTAGTATCAGGGGGAATGAGCAGTTCTTC. Translating gives CASSIRGNEQFF.

V is TRBV4-1 and J is TRBJ2-1; TRBD2 agrees at 7 bases. Losses at the gene ends were 7 bases for V and 8 bases for J; bases not matched to a gene: 20. Germline CDR1 MGHRA, CDR2 YSYEKL. CDR3 length equals 17 residues. The CDR3 nucleotides read TGCGCCAGCATGGGTAGGTTGGGCGGGAGTTTAATAGATGAGCAGTTCTTC. As protein: CASMGRLGGSLIDEQFF.

This clone was found once. The chain joins TRBV19 to TRBJ2-7, with 15 bases that match TRBD2. Germline values: CDR1 LNHDA, CDR2 SQIVND (reference sequence). CDR3 length: 16 amino acids. Losses at the gene ends were 6 bases for V and 3 bases for J; bases not matched to a gene: 6. This chain's CDR3 is CASRGLGLAGGYEQYF. The CDR3 nucleotides read TGTGCCAGTAGGGGGCTGGGACTAGCGGGAGGCTACGAGCAGTACTTC.

The chain is built from TRBV10-3 and TRBJ2-1; D might be TRBD2 (5 bases). The V end was cut by 2 bases, the J end by 8 bases, with 10 bases between. The CDR3 is 13 residues long. Germline V gene lookup returns CDR1 ENHRY and CDR2 SYGVKD. CDR3 DNA sequence: TGTGCCATCAGTGAGGAAAGCGGCGATGAGCAGTTCTTC. Protein product: CAISEESGDEQFF.

This clone is a singleton in its sample. The V and J genes are TRBV21-1 and TRBJ2-5; TRBD2, the D gene given by the table, was not confirmed from the DNA. TRBV21-1 is shown as a pseudogene. The CDR3 loop spans 16 amino acids. The CDR3 sequence: CASSKLASGSIETQYF. Here the CDR3 DNA reads TGTGCCAGCAGCAAATTGGCTAGCGGGAGCATTGAGACCCAGTACTTC.

The chain employs TRBV5-8 and TRBJ1-3; 7 nucleotides align to TRBD1. Trimming took 5 bases from V and 4 from J; bases not matched to a gene: 6. This CDR3 comprises 14 residues. Germline V CDR1 and CDR2: SGHTS, YDEGEE. CDR3 DNA sequence: TGTGCCAGCAGACCCAGGGGGAGCGGAAACACCATATATTTT. Translating gives CASRPRGSGNTIYF.

Note on this clone: Within the sample, other DNA sequences also encode this same CDR3. The gene calls are TRBV12-5 and TRBJ1-1; tentative D call: TRBD1 (5 bases). The CDR3 is 13 residues long. Germline values: CDR1 LGHNT, CDR2 FRNRAP. Trimming took 6 bases from V and 5 from J, leaving 13 bases between them. CDR3 residues: CASGPGGGTEAFF. CDR3 DNA: TGTGCTAGTGGGCCCGGGGGGGGGACTGAAGCTTTCTTT.

The J gene is TRBJ2-7, the V gene TRBV4-2; 7 nucleotides match TRBD1. Trimming removed 3 bases from V and 1 base from J; junction bases left unmatched: 9. Germline V gives CDR1 LGHNA, CDR2 YNFKEQ. This CDR3 contains 16 residues. The CDR3 nucleotides read TGTGCCAGCAGCCAGGGGGAAGGCAGGGGGTCCTACGAGCAGTACTTC. Its protein product is CASSQGEGRGSYEQYF.

J is TRBJ2-3 and V is TRBV5-1, with D possibly being TRBD2 (5 bases). Trimming shortened V by 5 bases and J by 5 bases, and 12 bases separated the two germline ends. The germline CDR1 and CDR2 sequences are SGHRS and YFSETQ. The length of the CDR3 is 13 residues. This chain's CDR3 is CASSDAGLDTQYF. As DNA, the CDR3 is TGCGCCAGCAGTGACGCGGGCTTAGATACGCAGTATTTT.